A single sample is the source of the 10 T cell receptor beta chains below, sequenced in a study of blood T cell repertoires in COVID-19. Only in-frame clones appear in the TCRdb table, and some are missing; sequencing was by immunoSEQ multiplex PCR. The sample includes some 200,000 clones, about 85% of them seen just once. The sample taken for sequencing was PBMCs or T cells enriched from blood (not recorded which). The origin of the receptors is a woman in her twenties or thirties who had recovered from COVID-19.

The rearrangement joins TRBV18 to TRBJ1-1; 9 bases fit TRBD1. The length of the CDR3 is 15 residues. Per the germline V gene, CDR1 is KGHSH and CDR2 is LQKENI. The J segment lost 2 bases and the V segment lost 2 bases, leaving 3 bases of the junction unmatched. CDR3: CASSPGGQGNTEAFF. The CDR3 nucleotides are TGTGCCAGCTCACCAGGGGGACAGGGCAACACTGAAGCTTTCTTT.

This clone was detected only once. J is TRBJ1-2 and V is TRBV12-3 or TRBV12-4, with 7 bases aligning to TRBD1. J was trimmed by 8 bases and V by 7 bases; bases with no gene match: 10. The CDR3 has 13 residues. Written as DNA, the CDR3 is TGTGCCAGCACCCGAGGGGGCCCGGGAGGCTACACCTTC. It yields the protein CASTRGGPGGYTF.

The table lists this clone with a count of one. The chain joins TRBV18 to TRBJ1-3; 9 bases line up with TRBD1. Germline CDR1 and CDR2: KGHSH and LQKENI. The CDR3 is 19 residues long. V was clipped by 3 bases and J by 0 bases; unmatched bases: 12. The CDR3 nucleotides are TGTGCCAGCTCACCTACTGGACAGGGGACTTATAGCTCTGGAAACACCATATATTTT. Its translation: CASSPTGQGTYSSGNTIYF.

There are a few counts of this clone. The CDR3 sequence: CASSQQSGTGGYEQYF. DNA of the CDR3: TGTGCCAGCAGCCAACAGTCCGGGACAGGGGGCTACGAGCAGTACTTC. The rearrangement links TRBV4-2 to TRBJ2-7; TRBD1 matches 11 bases. Germline V gene data show CDR1 as LGHNA and CDR2 as YNFKEQ. The CDR3 has 16 residues. V dropped 2 bases and J dropped 3; count of bases not matched to a gene: 6.

In nucleotides, the CDR3 is TGCGCCAGCAGCCAACGCTTTCAACAGGGTTATGGCTACACCTTC. Translation gives CASSQRFQQGYGYTF. This chain joins TRBV4-3 and TRBJ1-2, with D maybe TRBD1 (6 bases). Trimming pared 2 bases from V and 5 bases from J, leaving 15 bases between. The CDR3 is 15 amino acids. The germline V gene has CDR1 LGHNA and CDR2 YSLEER.

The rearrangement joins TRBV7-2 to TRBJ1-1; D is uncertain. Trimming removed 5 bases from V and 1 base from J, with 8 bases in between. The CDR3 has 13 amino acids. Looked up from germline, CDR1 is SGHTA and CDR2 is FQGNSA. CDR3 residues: CASSRGWNTEAFF. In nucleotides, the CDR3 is TGTGCCAGCAGCCGAGGGTGGAACACTGAAGCTTTCTTT.

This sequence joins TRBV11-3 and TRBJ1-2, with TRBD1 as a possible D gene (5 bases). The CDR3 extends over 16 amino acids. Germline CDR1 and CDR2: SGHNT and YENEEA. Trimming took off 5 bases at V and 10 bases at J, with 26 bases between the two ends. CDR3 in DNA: TGTGCCAGCAGCCCCTTTTCGACAGTTTCCGATTATTTCTACACCTTC. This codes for CASSPFSTVSDYFYTF.

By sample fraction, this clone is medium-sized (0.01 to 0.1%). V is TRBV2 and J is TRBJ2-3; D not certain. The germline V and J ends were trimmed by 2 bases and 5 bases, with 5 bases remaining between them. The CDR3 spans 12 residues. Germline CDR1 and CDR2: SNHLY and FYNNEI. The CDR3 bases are TGTGCCAGCAGTGAACTTCGAGATACGCAGTATTTT. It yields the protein CASSELRDTQYF. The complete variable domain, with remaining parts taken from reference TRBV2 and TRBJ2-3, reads EPEVTQTPSHQVTQMGQEVILRCVPISNHLYFYWYRQILGQKVEFLVSFYNNEISEKSEIFDDQFSVERPDGSNFTLKIRSTKLEDSAMYFCASSELRDTQYFGPGTRLTVL.

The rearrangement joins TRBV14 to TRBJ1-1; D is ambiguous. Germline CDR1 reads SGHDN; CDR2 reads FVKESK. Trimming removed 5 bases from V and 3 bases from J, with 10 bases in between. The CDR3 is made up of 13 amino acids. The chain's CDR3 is CASSDIADTEAFF. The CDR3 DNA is TGTGCCAGCAGCGACATAGCGGACACTGAAGCTTTCTTT.

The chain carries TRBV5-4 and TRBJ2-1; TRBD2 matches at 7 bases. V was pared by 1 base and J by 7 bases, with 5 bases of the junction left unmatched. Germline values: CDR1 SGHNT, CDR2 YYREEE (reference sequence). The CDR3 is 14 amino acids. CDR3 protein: CASSLNRGGNEQFF. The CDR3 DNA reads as TGTGCCAGCAGCTTGAACCGCGGGGGTAATGAGCAGTTCTTC.